This is a list of T cell receptor beta chains from one sample in a study of long-term antiretroviral therapy in people with HIV. The protocol was immunoSEQ multiplex PCR, while the TCRdb copy is restricted to in-frame clones and leaves out a portion. The data show roughly 38,000 clones, roughly four fifths seen once. The specimen was unsorted PBMCs, collected 0.3 years after starting antiretroviral therapy. The receptors were gathered from a man in his late teens or twenties with HIV. The conserved cysteine and the conserved F or W are not part of the CDR3 here.

j_call,v_call,cdr3_aa
TRBJ2-7,TRBV6-5,ASTPGGHSYEQY
TRBJ1-1,TRBV6-5,ASSYRGDAEAF
TRBJ2-7,TRBV6-4,AILLAGLKANTYEQY
TRBJ2-2,TRBV29-1,SVEDRGSRTGELF
TRBJ2-7,TRBV7-2,ASSLAWRDEEQY
TRBJ2-7,TRBV12-1,ASSPGQGLSYEQY
TRBJ1-1,TRBV2,ASRRQEGIGAF
TRBJ2-1,TRBV7-8,ASSLEGVHNEQF
TRBJ1-2,TRBV7-8,ASSLGRGRKPSYGYT
TRBJ2-7,TRBV5-6,ASSSLQGANPYEQY
TRBJ2-3,TRBV9,ASSSDSAEGTQY
TRBJ1-5,TRBV27,ASSRSGPLGPQH
TRBJ1-2,TRBV5-5,ASSFDMDYGYT
TRBJ2-7,TRBV19,ASSRSGTDDEQY
TRBJ2-5,TRBV2,ASRIAGGKETQY
TRBJ2-7,TRBV7-2,ASSLGLAGDEQY
TRBJ2-5,TRBV5-6,ASSFPGTPQETQY
TRBJ1-5,TRBV6-1,ASKGTSGWNQPQH
TRBJ1-1,TRBV4-1,ASSQGGGNTEAF
TRBJ1-5,TRBV2,ASSVSFNQPQH
TRBJ1-2,TRBV19,ASSIRRYGYT
TRBJ1-5,TRBV4-2,ASSLSSDQPQH
TRBJ1-5,TRBV18,ASSPGQGAGQPQH
TRBJ1-3,TRBV5-5,ASSLVEGLGYSGNTIY
TRBJ2-2,TRBV5-4,ASSLMTSGPPGTGELF
TRBJ2-3,TRBV13,ASSLNGYTDTQY